This T cell receptor (beta chain) was retrieved from a study of control samples from healthy donors and cancer patients. V was shortened by 0 bases and J by 0 bases, with 7 bases between the two germline ends. CDR1 and CDR2 from the germline V gene are SGHRS and YFSETQ. The CDR3 contains 15 residues. Sequencing used immunoSEQ multiplex PCR; TCRdb keeps in-frame clones, though not all of them. The sample includes about 160,000 clones, around 96% seen only once; the top ten take approximately 8%. In regard to this clone: Other DNA sequences in the sample encode the same CDR3.

The sequenced sample was blood. The receptor was isolated from a woman aged 40 to 55 in good health. The rearrangement joins TRBV5-1 to TRBJ1-5; D is unclear. The CDR3, as DNA: TGCGCCAGCAGCTTGGAGGGTTATAGCAATCAGCCCCAGCATTTT. Residues: CASSLEGYSNQPQHF.